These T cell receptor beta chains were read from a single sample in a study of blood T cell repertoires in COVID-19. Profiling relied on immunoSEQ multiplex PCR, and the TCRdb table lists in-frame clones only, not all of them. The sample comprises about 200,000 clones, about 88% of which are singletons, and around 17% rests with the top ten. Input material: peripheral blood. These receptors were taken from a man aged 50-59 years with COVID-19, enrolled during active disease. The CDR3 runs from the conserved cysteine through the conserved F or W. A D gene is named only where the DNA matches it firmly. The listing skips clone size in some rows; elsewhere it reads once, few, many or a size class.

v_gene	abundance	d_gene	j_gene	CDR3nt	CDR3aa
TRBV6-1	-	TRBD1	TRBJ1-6	TGTGCCAGCAGTGAAGACTATCCGGGACAGAGAATTTATAATTCACCCCTCCACTTT	CASSEDYPGQRIYNSPLHF
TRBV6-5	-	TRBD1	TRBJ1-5	TGTGCCAGCAGTAATCACCGGGACAGGGGACAGCCCCAGCATTTT	CASSNHRDRGQPQHF
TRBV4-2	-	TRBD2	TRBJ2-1	TGTGCCAGCAGTCCGAGCGGGGTAGGTGGGGGGGACAATGAGCAGTTCTTC	CASSPSGVGGGDNEQFF
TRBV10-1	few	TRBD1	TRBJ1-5	TGCGCCAGCAGTGACGGGACAGGGCCTTGGCAGCCCCAGCATTTT	CASSDGTGPWQPQHF
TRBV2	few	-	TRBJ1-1	TGTGCCAGCAGGGGTACCCAGGGATTGTGGACTGAAGCTTTCTTT	CASRGTQGLWTEAFF
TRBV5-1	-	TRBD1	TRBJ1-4	TGCGCCAGCAGCTCAGGACAGGACCCCATAGAAAAACTGTTTTTT	CASSSGQDPIEKLFF
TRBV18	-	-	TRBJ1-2	TGTGCCAGCTCACCAAGCGGGGCAGGGAGGGACTATGGCTACACCTTC	CASSPSGAGRDYGYTF
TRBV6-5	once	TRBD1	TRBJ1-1	TGTGCCAGCAGTAGACAGGGACTGAACACTGAAGCTTTCTTT	CASSRQGLNTEAFF
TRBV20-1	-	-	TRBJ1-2	TGCAGTGCTAGTGATTCACCGCGCTATGGCTACACCTTC	CSASDSPRYGYTF
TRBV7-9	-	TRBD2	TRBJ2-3	TGTGCCAGCAGCTTGGGACTAGCGGGGTCAACTAGCACAGATACGCAGTATTTT	CASSLGLAGSTSTDTQYF
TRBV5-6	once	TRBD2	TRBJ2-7	TGTGCCAGCAGCTCGTCGCCTAGCGGATTCTACGAGCAGTACTTC	CASSSSPSGFYEQYF
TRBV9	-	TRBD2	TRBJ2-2	TGTGCCAGCAGCGATAGACTAGCGGGGGCCAACACCGGGGAGCTGTTTTTT	CASSDRLAGANTGELFF
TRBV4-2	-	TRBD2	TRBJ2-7	TGTGCCAGCAGCCAAGACGGAGGACTAGCTTACGAGCAGTACTTC	CASSQDGGLAYEQYF
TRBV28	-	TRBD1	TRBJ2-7	TGTGCCAGCAGTTTATGGGGGAGAACCGGGGGACAGGGGGCCCCCTACGAGCAGTACTTC	CASSLWGRTGGQGAPYEQYF
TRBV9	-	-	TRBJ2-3	TGTGCCAGCAGCGTAGCCGGGAAAGATACGCAGTATTTT	CASSVAGKDTQYF
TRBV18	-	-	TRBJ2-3	TGTGCCAGCTCACCGGCCCCCGTAACGACAGTTACTACGCAGTATTTT	CASSPAPVTTVTTQYF
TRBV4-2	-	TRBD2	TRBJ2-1	TGTGCCAGCAGCCATACCCCCCTAGCGGGATCCAATGAGCAGTTCTTC	CASSHTPLAGSNEQFF
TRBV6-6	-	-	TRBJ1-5	TGTGCCAGCAGTTACTCGAGGCAGGGCCTCAATCAGCCCCAGCATTTT	CASSYSRQGLNQPQHF
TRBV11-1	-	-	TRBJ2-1	TGTGCCAGCAGCTCTAGGTCGCCGGGAGCCTACAATGAGCAGTTCTTC	CASSSRSPGAYNEQFF
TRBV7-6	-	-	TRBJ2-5	TGTGCCAGCAGCTTATCAGGGCAAGGAAAGACCCAGTACTTC	CASSLSGQGKTQYF
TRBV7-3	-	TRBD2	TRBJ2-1	TGTGCCAGCAGCTTAACGGGACTAACAGACAATGAGCAGTTCTTC	CASSLTGLTDNEQFF
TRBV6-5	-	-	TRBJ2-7	TGTGCCAGCAGTACCCGGGACAATGGCTACGAGCAGTACTTC	CASSTRDNGYEQYF
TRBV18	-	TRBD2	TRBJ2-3	TGTGCCAGCTCACAACCTAGCGGAGCGGTAGAAGATACGCAGTATTTT	CASSQPSGAVEDTQYF
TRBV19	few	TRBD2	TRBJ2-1	TGTGCCAGTAGTGAAGGACTAGTCGTCTCGGGTGAGCAGTTCTTC	CASSEGLVVSGEQFF
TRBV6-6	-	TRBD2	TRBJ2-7	TGTGCCAGCAGTCAACTAGCGGGGGAAGGTGTGAAATACTTC	CASSQLAGEGVKYF
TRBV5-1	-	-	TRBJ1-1	TGCGCCAGCGTAGGGGACACTGAAGCTTTCTTT	CASVGDTEAFF
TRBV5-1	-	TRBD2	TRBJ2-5	TGCGCCAGCAGCCAAGCGGGGGAGACCCAGTACTTC	CASSQAGETQYF
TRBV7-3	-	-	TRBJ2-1	TGTGCCAGCAGCTTAACAGGAGGTAGCTACAATGAGCAGTTCTTC	CASSLTGGSYNEQFF
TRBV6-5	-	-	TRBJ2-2	TGTGCCAGCAGTTACGAAGGGGCCGGGGAGCTGTTTTTT	CASSYEGAGELFF
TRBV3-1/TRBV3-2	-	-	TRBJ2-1	TGTGCCAGCAGCCAAGTCTTGGGCCCTGGGAATGAGCAGTTCTTC	CASSQVLGPGNEQFF
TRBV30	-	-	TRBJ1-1	TGTGCCTGGACTAAGAACCCGGGGTCCAACACTGAAGCTTTCTTT	CAWTKNPGSNTEAFF
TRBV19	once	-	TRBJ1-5	TGTGCCAGTAGTACTCGCTTCTACGAGCCCCAGCATTTT	CASSTRFYEPQHF
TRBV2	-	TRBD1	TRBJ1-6	TGTGCCAGCAGTGAAGACAGGGGGTATGATTCACCCCTCCACTTT	CASSEDRGYDSPLHF
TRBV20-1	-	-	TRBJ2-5	TGCAGTGCTAGTCTTCGGGGGTGGTCCCAGTACTTC	CSASLRGWSQYF
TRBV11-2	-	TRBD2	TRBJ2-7	TGTGCCAGCAGCTCATCAATAGCGGGAGGGCCTTACGAGCAGTACTTC	CASSSSIAGGPYEQYF
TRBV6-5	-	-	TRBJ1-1	TGTGCCAGCAGCAGACAGGAGTACACTGAAGCTTTCTTT	CASSRQEYTEAFF
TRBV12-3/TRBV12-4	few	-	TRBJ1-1	TGTGCCAGCGGGTTACAGATGAACACTGAAGCTTTCTTT	CASGLQMNTEAFF
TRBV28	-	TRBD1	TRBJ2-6	TGTGCCAGCACCCAACAGGGGACTGGGGCCAACGTCCTGACTTTC	CASTQQGTGANVLTF
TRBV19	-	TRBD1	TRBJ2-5	TGTGCCAGTAGTACCCGAACAGGGGGCCGGGAGACCCAGTACTTC	CASSTRTGGRETQYF
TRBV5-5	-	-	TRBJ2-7	TGTGCCAGCAGCGCGAGAGGGACACTTCCTAATGAGCAGTACTTC	CASSARGTLPNEQYF
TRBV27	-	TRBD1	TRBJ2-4	TGTGCCAGCAGTCCGCAGGGGATGACAGGGCCCTCCAGAAACATTCAGTACTTC	CASSPQGMTGPSRNIQYF
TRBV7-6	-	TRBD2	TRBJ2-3	TGTGCCAGCAGCTTAGAGTCCAGCGGGGGTTGGGCAGATACGCAGTATTTT	CASSLESSGGWADTQYF
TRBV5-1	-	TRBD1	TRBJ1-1	TGCGCCAGCAGCTCTGGGACAGGGGGGGAGATGAACACTGAAGCTTTCTTT	CASSSGTGGEMNTEAFF
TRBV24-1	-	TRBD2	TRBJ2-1	TGTGCCACCAGTGAGTTGGGACTAGCGGGAGAGGATGAGCAGTTCTTC	CATSELGLAGEDEQFF
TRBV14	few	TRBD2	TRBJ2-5	TGTGCCAGCAGCCCAACGCGGACTAGCGGGAGCAGGTGGGAGACCCAGTACTTC	CASSPTRTSGSRWETQYF
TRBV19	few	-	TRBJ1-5	TGTGCCAGTAGTATTGTTACGGAGAATCAGCCCCAGCATTTT	CASSIVTENQPQHF
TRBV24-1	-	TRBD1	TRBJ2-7	TGTGCCACCAGTGATACAGGGACAGGGGTGGACGAGCAGTACTTC	CATSDTGTGVDEQYF